A single sample gave rise to the 10 T cell receptor beta chains below, sequenced in a study of regulatory T cells in long-lasting Graves disease. Sequencing libraries for TCR beta were prepared with iRepertoire HTBI primers and Arm-PCR of CDR3 regions. TCRdb processed the multiplex PCR reads anew with MiXCR; each CDR3 protein has one entry. The data hold approximately 560,000 distinct CDR3 sequences, with about 16% observed a single time. As for time point: newly diagnosed GD, antithyroid drugs for less than 3 months. Researchers made the TCR library from RNA that was extracted from PBMCs. In addition, the sample was reused for a study of T cells in Graves' hyperthyroidism and ophthalmopathy.

The source material was peripheral blood mononuclear cells (PBMCs), sampled at new diagnosis, from a patient treated with antithyroid drugs. All receptors derive from a man between 18 and 35 years old with Graves disease.

Ten or more counts support this clonotype. The chain carries TRBV2 and TRBJ2-7; TRBD2 aligns across 8 bases. This CDR3 spans 15 amino acids. The germline V gene has CDR1 SNHLY and CDR2 FYNNEI. Trimming cost V 1 base and J 3 bases; bases outside gene matches: 5. This chain's CDR3 is CASSEGSGSFYEQYF. CDR3 DNA sequence: TGTGCCAGCAGTGAAGGCAGCGGGAGCTTCTACGAGCAGTACTTC. The full variable domain, with the rest looked up from reference TRBV2 and TRBJ2-7, is EPEVTQTPSHQVTQMGQEVILRCVPISNHLYFYWYRQILGQKVEFLVSFYNNEISEKSEIFDDQFSVERPDGSNFTLKIRSTKLEDSAMYFCASSEGSGSFYEQYFGPGTRLTVT.

There are many counts of this clonotype. The CDR3 DNA reads TGTGCCAGCAGCTTAGGTAATACTAACAATGAGCAGTTCTTC. It translates to CASSLGNTNNEQFF. This chain links TRBV11-2 with TRBJ2-1; D is ambiguous. Trimming stripped 1 base from V and 5 bases from J, with 9 bases between. The CDR3 extends over 14 amino acids. CDR1 is SGHAT, CDR2 FQNNGV, per germline.

The chain uses TRBV19 and TRBJ1-5; no firm D call. The length of the CDR3 is 10 residues. Deletions cut 7 bases from V and 9 bases from J, with 7 bases between. CDR1 is LNHDA, CDR2 SQIVND, per germline (reference sequence). The CDR3 loop reads CASNRWPQHF. The CDR3 region has the DNA TGTGCCAGTAACCGGTGGCCCCAGCATTTT.

This clonotype was observed a few times. The gene calls are TRBV20-1 and TRBJ2-3; D possibly corresponds to TRBD2 (6 bases). CDR1 and CDR2 from the germline V gene are DFQATT and SNEGSKA (reference sequence). This CDR3 contains 14 residues. V shed 7 bases and J shed 2 bases, with 16 bases lying between them. The CDR3 DNA reads TGCAGTGGGGGGGAGGACTACCTCACAGATACGCAGTATTTT. This sequence encodes CSGGEDYLTDTQYF.

This clonotype was seen at least ten times. The chain joins TRBV27 to TRBJ1-5, with 8 bases matching TRBD1. The CDR3 covers 15 residues. V shed 2 bases, J shed 5 bases, and the junction held 5 bases outside the gene matches. Germline V gene sequence: CDR1 MNHEY, CDR2 SMNVEV (reference sequence). In nucleotides, the CDR3 is TGTGCCAGCAGTTTAAGGACAGGGCCTTATCAGCCCCAGCATTTT. Amino acid sequence: CASSLRTGPYQPQHF.

V usage is TRBV12-3 or TRBV12-4 and J usage is TRBJ2-2; 14 bases match TRBD2. V gave up 5 bases and J gave up 0 bases; unmatched junction bases: 2. The CDR3 runs 17 residues. CDR3: CASSRTSGRTNTGELFF. DNA for the CDR3: TGTGCCAGCAGTCGGACTAGCGGGAGGACGAACACCGGGGAGCTGTTTTTT.

This clonotype showed up many times. This rearrangement joins TRBV18 to TRBJ2-1; TRBD2 aligns across 12 bases. Germline V gene data show CDR1 as KGHSH and CDR2 as LQKENI. This CDR3 spans 15 amino acids. The junction had 3 bases not matched to a gene; V was cut back by 3 bases and J by 6 bases. In DNA, the CDR3 is TGTGCCAGCTCACCCTTGACTAGCGGGAGCAATGAGCAGTTCTTC. This translates into CASSPLTSGSNEQFF.

As to this clonotype: A read error is possible here, since a much larger clone lies one base away. The chain links TRBV9 to TRBJ1-1; no reliable D call. The ends were cut back, 0 bases at V and 4 bases at J, with 10 bases in the middle. Germline-derived CDR1 and CDR2 are SGDLS and YYNGEE. This CDR3 spans 14 amino acids. As DNA, the CDR3 is TGTGCCAGCAGCGTAGGGGCGGGGAGCACTGAAGCTTTCTTT. Protein product: CASSVGAGSTEAFF.

There are many counts of this clonotype. J is TRBJ2-5 and V is TRBV11-2; 7 bases line up with TRBD2. Trimming took 5 bases from V and 3 from J; bases not matched to a gene: 9. The CDR3 is made up of 15 amino acids. In germline, CDR1 is SGHAT, CDR2 FQNNGV. The chain's CDR3 is CASSHLAANKETQYF. The CDR3 DNA sequence: TGTGCCAGCAGCCATCTAGCGGCGAACAAAGAGACCCAGTACTTC.

This chain links TRBV20-1 with TRBJ1-2, with unresolved D. V lost 0 bases and J 0 bases, leaving 5 bases between the germline ends. Germline lookup yields CDR1 DFQATT and CDR2 SNEGSKA (reference sequence). The CDR3 runs 13 residues. The CDR3 DNA reads TGCAGTGCTAGAGACAGAGCTAACTATGGCTACACCTTC. It yields the protein CSARDRANYGYTF.